This TCR beta chain was captured by sequencing in a study of vaccination effects on CD4 cells after COVID-19. Study information: Post-vaccine specimens arrived a median 72 days past the second dose.

Germline CDR1 reads SGHDT; CDR2 reads YYEEEE. This CDR3 contains 17 residues. V was clipped by 4 bases and J by 0 bases, with 19 bases between them. Regarding the study as a whole: Substantial clonal contraction characterized both infection- and vaccine-induced clones late after vaccination.

The table came from immunoSEQ multiplex PCR; TCRdb's copy has only in-frame clones and leaves some out. The sample comprises 25,000 to 35,000 clones, roughly 76% of which are singletons, and about 5% rests with the top ten. About this clone itself: Its antigen is currently unknown.

Prior to sequencing, the ViraFEST assay stimulated PBMC with viral peptide pools, which expanded the antigen-specific CD4+ T cells. A 10-day culture period preceded the isolation of CD4+ T cells. All participants had two doses of either the BNT162b2 or mRNA-1273 vaccine. The study found no prior SARS-CoV-2 infection in the vaccine recipients, who tested negative for nucleocapsid antibodies. Cells had half their medium changed to IL-2 medium on days 3 and 7. The V gene is TRBV5-6, the J gene TRBJ1-2, with D possibly matching TRBD1 (5 bases). The TCR comes from a human donor who received a COVID-19 vaccine. Some clones in this sample may be carry-over from other donors' samples. The source was CD4+ T cells from PBMCs cultured with SARS-CoV-2 spike peptides, collected after COVID-19 vaccination. The CDR3 DNA reads as TGTGCCAGCAGCCTCCGGGACGGAGAGGGCCCTAACTATGGCTACACCTTC. This encodes CASSLRDGEGPNYGYTF.